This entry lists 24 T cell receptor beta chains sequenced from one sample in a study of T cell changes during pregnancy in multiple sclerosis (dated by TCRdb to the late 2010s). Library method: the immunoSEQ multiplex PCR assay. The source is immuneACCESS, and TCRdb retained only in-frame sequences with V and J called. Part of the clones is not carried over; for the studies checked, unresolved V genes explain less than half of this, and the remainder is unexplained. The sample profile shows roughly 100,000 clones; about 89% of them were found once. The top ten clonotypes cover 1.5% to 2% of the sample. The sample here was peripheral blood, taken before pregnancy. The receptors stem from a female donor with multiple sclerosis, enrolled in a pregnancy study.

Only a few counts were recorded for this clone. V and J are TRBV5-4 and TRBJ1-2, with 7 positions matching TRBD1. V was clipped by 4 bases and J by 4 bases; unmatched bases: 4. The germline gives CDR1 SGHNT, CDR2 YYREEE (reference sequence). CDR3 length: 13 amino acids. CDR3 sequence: CASSLQGPYGYTF. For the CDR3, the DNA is TGTGCCAGCAGCCTACAGGGGCCCTATGGCTACACCTTC.

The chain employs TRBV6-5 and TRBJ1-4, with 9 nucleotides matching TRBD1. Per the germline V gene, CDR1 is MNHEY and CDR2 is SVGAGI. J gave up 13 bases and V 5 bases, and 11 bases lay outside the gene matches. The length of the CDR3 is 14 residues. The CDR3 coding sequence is TGTGCCAGCAGTCTCGGGACAGGGTTTTCGGGACTGTTTTTT. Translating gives CASSLGTGFSGLFF.

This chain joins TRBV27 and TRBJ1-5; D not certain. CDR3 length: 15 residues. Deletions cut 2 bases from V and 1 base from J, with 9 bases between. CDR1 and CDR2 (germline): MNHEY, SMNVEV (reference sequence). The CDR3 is CASSLRGESNQPQHF. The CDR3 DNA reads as TGTGCCAGCAGTTTACGGGGAGAAAGCAATCAGCCCCAGCATTTT.

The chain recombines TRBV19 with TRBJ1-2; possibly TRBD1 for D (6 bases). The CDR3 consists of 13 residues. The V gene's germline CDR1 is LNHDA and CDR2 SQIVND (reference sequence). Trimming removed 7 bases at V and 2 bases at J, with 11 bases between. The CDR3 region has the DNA TGTGCCAGTAAGGACAGAACCAACTATGGCTACACCTTC. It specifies CASKDRTNYGYTF.

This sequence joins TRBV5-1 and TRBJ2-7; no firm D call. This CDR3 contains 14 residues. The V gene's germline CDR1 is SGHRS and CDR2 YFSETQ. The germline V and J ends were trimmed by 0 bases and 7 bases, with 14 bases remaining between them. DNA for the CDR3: TGCGCCAGCAGCTTGGGGGTTATCAGCGAGGAGCAGTACTTC. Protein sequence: CASSLGVISEEQYF.

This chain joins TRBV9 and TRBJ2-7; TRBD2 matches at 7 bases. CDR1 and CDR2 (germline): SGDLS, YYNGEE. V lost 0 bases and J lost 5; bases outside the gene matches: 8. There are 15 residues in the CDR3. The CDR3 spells CASSVGRGEGHEQYF. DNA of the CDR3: TGTGCCAGCAGCGTAGGCCGGGGGGAGGGGCACGAGCAGTACTTC.

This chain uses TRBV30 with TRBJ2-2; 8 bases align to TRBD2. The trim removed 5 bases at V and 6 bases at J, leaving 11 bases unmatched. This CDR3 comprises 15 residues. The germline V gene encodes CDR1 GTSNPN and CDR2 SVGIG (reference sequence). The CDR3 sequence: CAWANHGGAAGELFF. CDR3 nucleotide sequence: TGTGCCTGGGCAAATCACGGGGGGGCAGCCGGGGAGCTGTTTTTT.

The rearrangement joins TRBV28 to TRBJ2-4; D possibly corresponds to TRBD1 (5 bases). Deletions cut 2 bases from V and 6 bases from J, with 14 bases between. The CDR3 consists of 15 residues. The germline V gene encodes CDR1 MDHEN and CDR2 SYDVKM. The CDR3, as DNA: TGTGCCAGCAGTTTACCCGGTCAGGGAATAAACATTCAGTACTTC. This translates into CASSLPGQGINIQYF.

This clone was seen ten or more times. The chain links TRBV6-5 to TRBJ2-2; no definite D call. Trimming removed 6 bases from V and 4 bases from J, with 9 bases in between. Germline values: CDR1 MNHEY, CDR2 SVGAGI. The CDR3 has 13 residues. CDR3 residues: CASRSSSTGELFF. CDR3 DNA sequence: TGTGCCAGCAGATCCTCGAGCACCGGGGAGCTGTTTTTT.

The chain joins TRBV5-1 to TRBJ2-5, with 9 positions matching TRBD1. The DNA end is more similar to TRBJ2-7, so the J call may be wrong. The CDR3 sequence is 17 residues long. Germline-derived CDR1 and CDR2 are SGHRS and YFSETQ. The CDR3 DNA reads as TGCGCCAGCAGCTTGGCATCAGGGACAGGGTTCCCCTACGAGCAGTACTTC. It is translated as CASSLASGTGFPYEQYF.

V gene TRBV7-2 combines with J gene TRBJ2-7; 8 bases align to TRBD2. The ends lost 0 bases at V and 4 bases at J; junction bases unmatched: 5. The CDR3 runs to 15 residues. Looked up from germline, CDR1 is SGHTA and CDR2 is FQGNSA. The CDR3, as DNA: TGTGCCAGCAGCTTAGCGGCGGGGGGATTATACGAGCAGTACTTC. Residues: CASSLAAGGLYEQYF.

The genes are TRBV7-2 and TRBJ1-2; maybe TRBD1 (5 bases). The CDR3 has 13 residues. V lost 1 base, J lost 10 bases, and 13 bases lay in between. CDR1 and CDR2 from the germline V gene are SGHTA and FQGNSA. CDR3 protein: CASSLDNPRVYTF. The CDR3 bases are TGTGCCAGCAGCTTAGACAATCCCAGGGTCTACACCTTC.

CDR3 DNA: TGTGCCAGCAGCTTAGATAGGCGGGGCAACACTGAAGCTTTCTTT. Amino acids: CASSLDRRGNTEAFF. The chain links TRBV11-2 to TRBJ1-1, with D possibly TRBD1 on 5 matching bases. Trimming stripped 0 bases from V and 2 bases from J, with 10 bases between. Germline CDR1 reads SGHAT; CDR2 reads FQNNGV. The CDR3 loop spans 15 amino acids.

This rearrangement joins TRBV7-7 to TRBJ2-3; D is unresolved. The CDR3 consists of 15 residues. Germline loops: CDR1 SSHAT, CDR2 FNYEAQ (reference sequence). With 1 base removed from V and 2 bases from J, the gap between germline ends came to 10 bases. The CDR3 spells CASSLGLALTDTQYF. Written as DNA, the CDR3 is TGTGCCAGCAGCTTAGGATTAGCACTCACAGATACGCAGTATTTT.

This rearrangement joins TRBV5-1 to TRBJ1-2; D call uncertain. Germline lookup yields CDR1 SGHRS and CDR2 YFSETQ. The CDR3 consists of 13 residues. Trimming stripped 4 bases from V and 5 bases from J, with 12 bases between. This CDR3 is CASSPMTTYGYTF. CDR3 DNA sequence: TGCGCCAGCAGCCCAATGACGACTTATGGCTACACCTTC.

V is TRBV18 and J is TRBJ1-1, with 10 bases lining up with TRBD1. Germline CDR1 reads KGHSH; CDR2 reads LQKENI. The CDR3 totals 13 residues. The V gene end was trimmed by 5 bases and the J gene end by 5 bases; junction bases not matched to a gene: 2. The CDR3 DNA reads TGTGCCAGCTCAGGACAGGGGGTGACTGAAGCTTTCTTT. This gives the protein CASSGQGVTEAFF.

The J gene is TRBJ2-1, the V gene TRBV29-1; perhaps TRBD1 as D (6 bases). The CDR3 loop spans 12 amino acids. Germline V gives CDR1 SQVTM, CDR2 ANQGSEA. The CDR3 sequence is CSGTQEVNEQFF. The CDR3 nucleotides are TGCTCCGGGACACAGGAGGTAAATGAGCAGTTCTTC.

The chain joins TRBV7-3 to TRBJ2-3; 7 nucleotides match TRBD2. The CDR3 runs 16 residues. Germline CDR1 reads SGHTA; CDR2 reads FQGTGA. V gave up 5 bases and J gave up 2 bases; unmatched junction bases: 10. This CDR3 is CASSPSGARATDTQYF. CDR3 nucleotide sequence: TGTGCCAGCAGCCCCAGCGGGGCCAGAGCCACAGATACGCAGTATTTT. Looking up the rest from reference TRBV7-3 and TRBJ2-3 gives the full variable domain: GAGVSQTPSNKVTEKGKYVELRCDPISGHTALYWYRQSLGQGPEFLIYFQGTGAADDSGLPNDRFFAVRPEGSVSTLKIQRTERGDSAVYLCASSPSGARATDTQYFGPGTRLTVL.

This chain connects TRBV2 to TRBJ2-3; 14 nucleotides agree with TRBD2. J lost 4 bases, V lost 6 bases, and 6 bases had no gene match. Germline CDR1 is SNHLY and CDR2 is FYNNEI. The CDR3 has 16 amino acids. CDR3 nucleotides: TGTGCCAGCAGGGGACTAGCGGGAGTAAGGTCAGATACGCAGTATTTT. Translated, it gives CASRGLAGVRSDTQYF.

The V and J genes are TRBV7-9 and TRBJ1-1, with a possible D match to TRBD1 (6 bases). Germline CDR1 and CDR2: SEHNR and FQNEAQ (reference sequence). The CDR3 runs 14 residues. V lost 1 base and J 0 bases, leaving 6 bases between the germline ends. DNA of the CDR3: TGTGCCAGCAGCTTAGAGGGGGTGAACACTGAAGCTTTCTTT. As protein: CASSLEGVNTEAFF.

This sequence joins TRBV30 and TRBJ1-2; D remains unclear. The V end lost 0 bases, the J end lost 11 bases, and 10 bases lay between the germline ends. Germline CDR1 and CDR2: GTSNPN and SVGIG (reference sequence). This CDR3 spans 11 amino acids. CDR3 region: CAWSVFSLYTF. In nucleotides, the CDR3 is TGTGCCTGGAGTGTATTTTCGTTATACACCTTC.

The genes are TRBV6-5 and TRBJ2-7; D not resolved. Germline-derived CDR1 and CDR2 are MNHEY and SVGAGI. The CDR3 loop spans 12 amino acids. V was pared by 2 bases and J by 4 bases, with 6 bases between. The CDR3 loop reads CASSYPKYEQYF. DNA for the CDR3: TGTGCCAGCAGTTACCCCAAATACGAGCAGTACTTC.

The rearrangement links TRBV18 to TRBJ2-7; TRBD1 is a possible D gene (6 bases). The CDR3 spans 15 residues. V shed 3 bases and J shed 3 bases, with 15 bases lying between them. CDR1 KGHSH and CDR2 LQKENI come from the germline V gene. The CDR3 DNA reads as TGTGCCAGCTCACCTTTCCGTGACAGGCTCTACGAGCAGTACTTC. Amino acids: CASSPFRDRLYEQYF. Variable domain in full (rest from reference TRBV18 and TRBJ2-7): NAGVMQNPRHLVRRRGQEARLRCSPMKGHSHVYWYRQLPEEGLKFMVYLQKENIIDESGMPKERFSAEFPKEGPSILRIQQVVRGDSAAYFCASSPFRDRLYEQYFGPGTRLTVT.

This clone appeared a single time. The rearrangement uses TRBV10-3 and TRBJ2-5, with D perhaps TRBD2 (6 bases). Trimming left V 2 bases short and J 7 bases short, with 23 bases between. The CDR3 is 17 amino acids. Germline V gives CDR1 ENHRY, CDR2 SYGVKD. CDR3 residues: CAISEVPGPLGDWTQYF. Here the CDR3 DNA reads TGTGCCATCAGTGAGGTTCCAGGTCCCCTTGGGGACTGGACCCAGTACTTC.